This record concerns one TCR beta chain sequence. Its antigen is undetermined. Germline CDR1 reads KGHSH; CDR2 reads LQKENI. V shed 3 bases and J 11 bases; nucleotides not matched to a gene: 7. CDR3 length: 13 residues. This specimen comes from a study of identical twins. Study results and limitations: Insertion counts were lower in abundant cord blood beta clonotypes, a trend that memory repertoires did not show.

In TCRdb, the 5' RACE reads were re-called with MiXCR into one record per CDR3 protein. The sample has about 340,000 distinct CDR3 sequences, around 12% seen once. The sample was also linked to a second study, of yellow fever vaccine responses in identical twins.

The receptor comes from a woman aged 18-30 years in good health. The J gene is TRBJ1-1, the V gene TRBV18, with TRBD1 identical over 9 bases. The source material was CD8+ T cells sorted from blood. This chain's CDR3 is CASSPTGGDAAFF. In DNA form, the CDR3 reads TGTGCCAGCTCACCGACAGGGGGAGACGCGGCTTTCTTT.